A selection of T cell receptor beta chains follows, all from one sample in a study of STAT5B mutations in CD4+ large granular lymphocyte leukemia. The assay was immunoSEQ multiplex PCR, and TCRdb's table has in-frame clones only and misses some. Of tens of thousands of clones in the sample, roughly 80% were seen once. The sample consisted of CD4+ T cells from blood buffy coats. Receptors originate from a human donor in good health. Both conserved end residues are part of each CDR3. D genes are given only for firm matches. Not every row has a clone size; where given, it reads once, few, many or a size class.

j_gene,abundance,d_gene,v_gene,CDR3aa,CDR3nt
TRBJ1-1,NA,NA,TRBV18,CASSPYLLGNTEAFF,TGTGCCAGCTCACCATATTTATTGGGGAACACTGAAGCTTTCTTT
TRBJ2-7,NA,NA,TRBV19,CASSRERGYEQYF,TGTGCCAGCTCGCGGGAAAGAGGCTACGAGCAGTACTTC
TRBJ1-6,NA,NA,TRBV25-1,CASSGGGAYNSPLHF,TGTGCCAGCAGTGGGGGGGGAGCCTATAATTCACCCCTCCACTTT
TRBJ1-2,NA,NA,TRBV5-1,CASSSDRGYNYGYTF,TGCGCCAGCAGCTCAGACAGAGGATATAACTATGGCTACACCTTC
TRBJ2-7,NA,NA,TRBV2,CASSGPEGNYEQYF,TGTGCCAGCAGTGGCCCGGAAGGGAACTACGAGCAGTACTTC
TRBJ1-3,NA,NA,TRBV19,CASSPTGNTIYF,TGTGCCAGTAGCCCGACTGGAAACACCATATATTTT
TRBJ2-2,NA,TRBD2,TRBV4-1,CASSQPGLAGGPHAGTGELFF,TGCGCCAGCAGCCAACCTGGACTAGCGGGGGGGCCACATGCAGGCACCGGGGAGCTGTTTTTT
TRBJ2-1,few,TRBD1,TRBV7-2,CASSADRDGYNEQFF,TGTGCCAGCAGCGCAGACAGGGATGGATACAATGAGCAGTTCTTC
TRBJ1-1,NA,NA,TRBV28,CASTELGPTEAFF,TGTGCCAGCACTGAACTCGGACCAACTGAAGCTTTCTTT
TRBJ2-7,NA,TRBD1,TRBV15,CATSRVGQGRRYEQYF,TGTGCCACCAGCAGAGTGGGACAGGGACGCCGCTACGAGCAGTACTTC
TRBJ2-5,NA,NA,TRBV10-3,CAISAGYQETQYF,TGTGCCATCAGCGCCGGGTACCAAGAGACCCAGTACTTC
TRBJ2-3,NA,NA,TRBV21-1,CASSLSSGPTDTQYF,TGTGCCAGCAGCTTAAGTAGCGGGCCAACAGATACGCAGTATTTT
TRBJ1-6,NA,NA,TRBV7-2,CASSYSEGGGSPLHF,TGTGCCAGCAGTTATTCGGAAGGAGGGGGATCACCCCTCCACTTT
TRBJ2-5,NA,NA,TRBV5-1,CASSLEGSRGETQYF,TGCGCCAGCAGCTTGGAAGGCAGCCGAGGGGAGACCCAGTACTTC
TRBJ2-7,NA,TRBD2,TRBV7-6,CASSPGLAGYEQYF,TGTGCCAGCAGCCCGGGACTAGCGGGCTACGAGCAGTACTTC
TRBJ1-5,NA,NA,TRBV19,CASSTSRGNQPQHF,TGTGCCAGTAGTACCTCAAGAGGTAATCAGCCCCAGCATTTT
TRBJ2-3,NA,TRBD1,TRBV7-9,CASSPGTGDTDTQYF,TGTGCCAGCAGCCCCGGGACAGGAGACACAGATACGCAGTATTTT
TRBJ1-6,NA,TRBD1,TRBV5-1,CASSLGTGGESPLHF,TGCGCCAGCAGCTTGGGGACAGGGGGCGAGTCACCCCTCCACTTT
TRBJ2-2,NA,NA,TRBV28,CASSSEMAGELFF,TGTGCCAGCAGTTCCGAGATGGCCGGGGAGCTGTTTTTT
TRBJ1-2,NA,NA,TRBV25-1,CASTRGGNYGYTF,TGTGCCAGCACGAGGGGAGGGAACTATGGCTACACCTTC
TRBJ2-3,NA,NA,TRBV27,CASSLRGAGSDTQYF,TGTGCCAGCAGTTTACGGGGGGCGGGTTCAGATACGCAGTATTTT
TRBJ2-1,NA,TRBD2,TRBV15,CATSPWGGSEQFF,TGTGCCACCAGCCCCTGGGGGGGGTCTGAGCAGTTCTTC
TRBJ2-2,NA,TRBD1,TRBV6-1,CASSTGVTGELFF,TGTGCCAGCAGTACAGGGGTCACCGGGGAGCTGTTTTTT
TRBJ2-7,NA,NA,TRBV9,CASSVDRGVQYEQYF,TGTGCCAGCAGCGTAGATCGAGGTGTGCAGTACGAGCAGTACTTC
TRBJ2-7,NA,TRBD1,TRBV6-5,CASSYSDRAGEQYF,TGTGCCAGCAGTTACTCGGACAGGGCAGGGGAGCAGTACTTC
TRBJ1-6,NA,NA,TRBV5-6,CASSGLQGYNSPLHF,TGTGCCAGCAGCGGGTTACAGGGTTATAATTCACCCCTCCACTTT
TRBJ1-5,NA,NA,TRBV7-8,CASSFDPARGGQPQHF,TGTGCCAGCAGCTTTGATCCGGCCCGCGGCGGTCAGCCCCAGCATTTT
TRBJ2-1,NA,TRBD2,TRBV5-4,CASSLAPGGGNNEQFF,TGTGCCAGCAGCTTGGCCCCGGGCGGGGGGAACAATGAGCAGTTCTTC
TRBJ2-3,once,TRBD1,TRBV6-1,CASINRGSSTDTQYF,TGTGCCAGCATTAACAGGGGGTCTAGCACAGATACGCAGTATTTT
TRBJ2-3,NA,TRBD2,TRBV7-7,CASSPGLADYTDTQYF,TGTGCCAGCAGCCCCGGACTAGCGGATTACACAGATACGCAGTATTTT
TRBJ2-7,NA,TRBD2,TRBV19,CASSSGSGGPYEQYF,TGTGCCAGTAGTAGCGGGAGTGGGGGACCCTACGAGCAGTACTTC
TRBJ2-1,NA,NA,TRBV19,CASSTGGFGQFF,TGTGCCAGTAGTACAGGGGGGTTCGGGCAGTTCTTC
TRBJ2-3,NA,TRBD2,TRBV29-1,CSVLRGAGGTDTQYF,TGCAGCGTTCTTCGGGGAGCGGGAGGCACAGATACGCAGTATTTT
TRBJ1-1,NA,NA,TRBV27,CASSLRSGSEAFF,TGTGCCAGCAGTCTTCGTTCCGGGAGTGAAGCTTTCTTT
TRBJ2-3,NA,TRBD2,TRBV4-1,CASSQEVPTSGGARNTQYF,TGCGCCAGCAGCCAAGAAGTGCCCACTAGCGGGGGGGCTCGGAATACGCAGTATTTT
TRBJ1-3,NA,TRBD1,TRBV5-1,CASSPGGGSGNTIYF,TGCGCCAGCAGCCCAGGGGGGGGCTCTGGAAACACCATATATTTT
TRBJ1-1,NA,NA,TRBV30,CAWSRPLNTEAFF,TGTGCCTGGAGTAGGCCTCTGAACACTGAAGCTTTCTTT
TRBJ1-1,few,TRBD1,TRBV5-1,CASSLDRGDITEAFF,TGCGCCAGCAGCCTGGACAGGGGAGATATCACTGAAGCTTTCTTT
TRBJ2-2,NA,TRBD1,TRBV11-3,CASSSWTGEITGELFF,TGTGCCAGCAGCTCCTGGACAGGGGAGATCACCGGGGAGCTGTTTTTT
TRBJ1-5,NA,NA,TRBV28,CASKPGTTVQPQHF,TGTGCCAGCAAGCCCGGGACAACTGTCCAGCCCCAGCATTTT
TRBJ1-1,NA,NA,TRBV18,CASSPPAGQNTEAFF,TGTGCCAGCTCACCACCGGCAGGACAGAACACTGAAGCTTTCTTT
TRBJ2-4,NA,TRBD2,TRBV4-1,CASSQLAGKNIQYF,TGCGCCAGCAGCCAACTAGCGGGCAAAAACATTCAGTACTTC
TRBJ1-3,NA,NA,TRBV5-1,CASSSGDGSGNTIYF,TGCGCCAGCAGCTCTGGGGACGGCTCTGGAAACACCATATATTTT
TRBJ2-6,NA,TRBD1,TRBV18,CASSPRTGATGANVLTF,TGTGCCAGCTCACCCCGGACAGGGGCCACCGGGGCCAACGTCCTGACTTTC
TRBJ1-1,once,NA,TRBV6-5,CASSYPDRAEAFF,TGTGCCAGCAGTTACCCGGACCGGGCCGAAGCTTTCTTT
TRBJ2-1,NA,NA,TRBV6-1,CASSGYRLSSYNEQFF,TGTGCCAGCAGTGGTTACAGGTTAAGCTCCTACAATGAGCAGTTCTTC
TRBJ1-1,NA,NA,TRBV19,CASSETTGNTEAFF,TGTGCCAGTAGCGAGACGACAGGGAACACTGAAGCTTTCTTT
TRBJ1-2,NA,NA,TRBV2,CASTLTPHGEHGYTF,TGTGCCAGCACCCTTACCCCACATGGAGAGCATGGCTACACCTTC
TRBJ2-7,NA,TRBD1,TRBV5-1,CASSRGQGTYEQYF,TGCGCCAGCAGCCGAGGACAGGGAACCTACGAGCAGTACTTC
TRBJ2-1,NA,NA,TRBV5-1,CASSLDGGRSSYNEQFF,TGCGCCAGCAGCTTGGACGGCGGGCGGAGCTCCTACAATGAGCAGTTCTTC
TRBJ1-1,once,NA,TRBV19,CASSVNPGLNTEAFF,TGTGCCAGTAGTGTCAACCCAGGGTTGAACACTGAAGCTTTCTTT
TRBJ1-1,NA,NA,TRBV30,CAWSVQGPRGTEAFF,TGTGCCTGGAGTGTACAAGGGCCCCGGGGCACTGAAGCTTTCTTT
TRBJ2-1,NA,TRBD2,TRBV14,CASSPSPSGRRNEQFF,TGTGCCAGCAGCCCGTCGCCTAGCGGGAGGAGAAATGAGCAGTTCTTC
TRBJ2-5,NA,NA,TRBV9,CASSVVEGRRETQYF,TGTGCCAGCAGCGTAGTTGAGGGTAGAAGAGAGACCCAGTACTTC
TRBJ1-2,NA,NA,TRBV6-6,CASRSDGTYGYTF,TGTGCCAGCAGATCCGACGGGACCTATGGCTACACCTTC
TRBJ1-2,few,TRBD1,TRBV5-3,CARSPRDRDDGYTF,TGTGCCAGAAGCCCCCGGGACAGGGATGATGGCTACACCTTC
TRBJ2-3,NA,NA,TRBV7-2,CASSLAGSVTDTQYF,TGTGCCAGCAGCTTAGCGGGCTCTGTCACAGATACGCAGTATTTT
TRBJ1-6,NA,NA,TRBV6-6,CASTAREGAGVSPLHF,TGTGCCAGCACCGCCCGAGAAGGGGCTGGAGTTTCACCCCTCCACTTT
TRBJ2-3,NA,NA,TRBV29-1,CSAPQGGTDTQYF,TGCAGCGCCCCACAGGGGGGGACAGATACGCAGTATTTT